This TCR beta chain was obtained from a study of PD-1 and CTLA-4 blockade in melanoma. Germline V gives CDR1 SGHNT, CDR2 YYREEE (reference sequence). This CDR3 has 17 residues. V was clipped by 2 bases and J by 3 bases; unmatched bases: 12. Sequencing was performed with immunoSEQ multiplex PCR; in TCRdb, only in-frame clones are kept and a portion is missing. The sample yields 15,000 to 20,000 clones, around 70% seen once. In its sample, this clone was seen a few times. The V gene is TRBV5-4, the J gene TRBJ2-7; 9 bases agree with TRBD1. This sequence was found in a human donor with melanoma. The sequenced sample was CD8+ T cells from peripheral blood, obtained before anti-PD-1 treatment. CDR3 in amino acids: CASSFPGTGPRGYEQYF. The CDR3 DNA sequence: TGTGCCAGCAGCTTCCCAGGGACAGGGCCGAGGGGCTACGAGCAGTACTTC.